The 16 T cell receptor beta chains given below trace back to one sample, sequenced in a study of beta chain features in type 1 diabetes. Of the isolated RNA, all was reverse transcribed, and so the sequenced material was expressed TCRB transcripts. Sequencing was performed with immunoSEQ multiplex PCR; in TCRdb, only in-frame clones are kept and a portion is missing. The repertoire holds approximately 150,000 clones, more than 9% seen once, with under 1.5% in the top ten. Sequenced sample: naive CD4+ T cells from blood. Receptors were obtained from a man aged 18 to 29 in good health.

This clone turned up a few times. The genes are TRBV2 and TRBJ1-2; TRBD1 is a possible D gene (5 bases). The germline CDR1 and CDR2 sequences are SNHLY and FYNNEI. V was clipped by 1 base and J by 5 bases, with 11 bases between them. The CDR3 loop spans 14 amino acids. CDR3 region: CASSEVDTGYGYTF. The CDR3 DNA is TGTGCCAGCAGTGAAGTGGACACTGGGTATGGCTACACCTTC.

This clone was seen a few times. V gene TRBV11-2 combines with J gene TRBJ2-1, with 8 bases that match TRBD2. CDR1 is SGHAT, CDR2 FQNNGV, per germline. Losses at the gene ends were 5 bases for V and 7 bases for J; bases not matched to a gene: 16. The CDR3 extends over 17 amino acids. The CDR3 DNA reads as TGTGCCAGCAGCCACCTCACCCGGCCTAGCGGGTGGAATGAGCAGTTCTTC. Translating gives CASSHLTRPSGWNEQFF.

The CDR3 coding sequence is TGCGCCAGCAGAACAGACAGTTCCTCTGGAAACACCATATATTTT. Translated, it gives CASRTDSSSGNTIYF. The chain couples TRBV5-1 to TRBJ1-3; the D gene is possibly TRBD1 (5 bases). Germline lookup yields CDR1 SGHRS and CDR2 YFSETQ. Deletions cut 5 bases from V and 0 bases from J, with 12 bases between. This CDR3 is built from 15 residues.

V gene TRBV7-2 combines with J gene TRBJ1-2; perhaps TRBD1 as D (5 bases). Germline loops: CDR1 SGHTA, CDR2 FQGNSA. This CDR3 region has 15 residues. Trimming stripped 2 bases from V and 2 bases from J, with 12 bases between. The CDR3: CASSLIRGANYGYTF. CDR3 DNA: TGTGCCAGCAGCTTAATAAGGGGCGCGAACTATGGCTACACCTTC.

This clone occurred many times. This sequence joins TRBV10-3 and TRBJ2-7; TRBD1 matches at 10 bases. This CDR3 has 14 amino acids. Germline V gives CDR1 ENHRY, CDR2 SYGVKD. V was clipped by 4 bases and J by 5 bases; unmatched bases: 5. CDR3 sequence reads: CAISVDRGLDEQYF. In DNA form, the CDR3 reads TGTGCCATCAGTGTTGACAGGGGGCTCGACGAGCAGTACTTC.

The chain joins TRBV5-6 to TRBJ2-7, with D possibly being TRBD2 (5 bases). The germline V gene encodes CDR1 SGHDT and CDR2 YYEEEE. Trimming left V 4 bases short and J 2 bases short, with 19 bases between. This CDR3 has 16 residues. The CDR3: CASSPLEGTLPYEQYF. The CDR3 DNA follows: TGTGCCAGCAGCCCACTCGAGGGAACACTTCCCTACGAGCAGTACTTC.

This clone was found a few times. This chain links TRBV11-2 with TRBJ2-7, with 8 bases identical to TRBD1. Germline loops: CDR1 SGHAT, CDR2 FQNNGV. V lost 5 bases, J lost 3 bases, and 9 bases stayed unmatched. The length of the CDR3 is 15 residues. The CDR3 spells CASSPGRTGSYEQYF. CDR3 coding DNA: TGTGCCAGCAGCCCGGGCAGGACAGGGAGCTACGAGCAGTACTTC.

The rearrangement links TRBV19 to TRBJ1-2; no definite D call. CDR3 length: 13 amino acids. CDR1 is LNHDA and CDR2 is SQIVND in the germline V gene (reference sequence). Trimming shortened V by 0 bases and J by 4 bases, and 6 bases separated the two germline ends. CDR3 in amino acids: CASSIDLFYGYTF. CDR3 bases: TGTGCCAGTAGTATAGACCTCTTCTATGGCTACACCTTC.

V usage is TRBV7-3 and J usage is TRBJ2-2; maybe TRBD1 (5 bases). The CDR3 has 13 amino acids. The V end was cut by 5 bases, the J end by 6 bases, with 10 bases between. Looked up from germline, CDR1 is SGHTA and CDR2 is FQGTGA. The CDR3 region has the DNA TGTGCCAGCAGCGTCCAGGGTCCCGGGGAGCTGTTTTTT. This gives the protein CASSVQGPGELFF. Together with reference TRBV7-3 and TRBJ2-2, the CDR3 gives the full variable domain: GAGVSQTPSNKVTEKGKYVELRCDPISGHTALYWYRQSLGQGPEFLIYFQGTGAADDSGLPNDRFFAVRPEGSVSTLKIQRTERGDSAVYLCASSVQGPGELFFGEGSRLTVL.

The chain links TRBV18 to TRBJ2-7; 8 bases are a match to TRBD2. The germline V gene encodes CDR1 KGHSH and CDR2 LQKENI. The length of the CDR3 is 15 residues. The V segment lost 0 bases and the J segment 3 bases; nucleotides outside the gene matches: 4. The CDR3 spells CASSPPSGGRYEQYF. CDR3 nucleotide sequence: TGTGCCAGCTCACCACCGAGCGGGGGCCGCTACGAGCAGTACTTC.

This clone showed up just a few times. The chain has TRBV6-5 and TRBJ2-3, with 10 bases that match TRBD2. Germline V gives CDR1 MNHEY, CDR2 SVGAGI. The V and J ends lost 1 base and 3 bases, in that order; junction bases with no gene match: 4. The CDR3 runs 16 residues. CDR3 in amino acids: CASSYYPSGGTDTQYF. CDR3 sequence (DNA): TGTGCCAGCAGTTACTATCCTAGCGGGGGAACAGATACGCAGTATTTT.

This clone was detected a few times. The chain carries TRBV5-1 and TRBJ1-2, with 9 bases aligning to TRBD1. V was clipped by 0 bases and J by 3 bases; unmatched bases: 6. In germline, CDR1 is SGHRS, CDR2 YFSETQ. The length of the CDR3 is 16 residues. CDR3 amino acids: CASSLVTGGLHYGYTF. CDR3 bases: TGCGCCAGCAGCTTGGTCACAGGGGGCCTGCACTATGGCTACACCTTC.

CDR3 sequence (DNA): TGTGCCAGTCGACTTCGACAGGGGGCGCGTGGCTACACCTTC. This sequence encodes CASRLRQGARGYTF. The V gene is TRBV19, the J gene TRBJ1-2, with TRBD1 matching over 10 bases. Germline trimming cut 8 bases from V and 7 bases from J; bases unmatched to any gene: 10. The CDR3 covers 14 residues. Per the germline V gene, CDR1 is LNHDA and CDR2 is SQIVND (reference sequence).

V usage is TRBV6-5 and J usage is TRBJ2-2, with D possibly TRBD1 on 5 matching bases. This CDR3 has 11 residues. CDR1 MNHEY and CDR2 SVGAGI come from the germline V gene. V was trimmed by 7 bases and J by 9 bases, leaving 9 bases between them. CDR3 amino acids: CASMGPRELFF. The CDR3 DNA reads TGTGCCAGCATGGGGCCCCGGGAGCTGTTTTTT.

This clone was recorded a few times. The chain is built from TRBV9 and TRBJ2-3, with D unclear. The V gene lost 7 bases and the J gene lost 6 bases, with 12 bases spanning the gap. The CDR3 consists of 12 residues. CDR1 and CDR2 (germline): SGDLS, YYNGEE. Here the CDR3 reads CASGRSKDTQYF. For the CDR3, the DNA is TGTGCCAGCGGTAGAAGCAAGGATACGCAGTATTTT.

This chain joins TRBV28 and TRBJ1-2; 8 bases line up with TRBD1. J gave up 7 bases and V 5 bases, and 6 bases lay outside the gene matches. The CDR3 is 13 amino acids. Germline-derived CDR1 and CDR2 are MDHEN and SYDVKM. This chain's CDR3 is CASSPSDRVGYTF. For the CDR3, the DNA is TGTGCCAGCAGTCCCTCGGACAGGGTTGGCTACACCTTC.